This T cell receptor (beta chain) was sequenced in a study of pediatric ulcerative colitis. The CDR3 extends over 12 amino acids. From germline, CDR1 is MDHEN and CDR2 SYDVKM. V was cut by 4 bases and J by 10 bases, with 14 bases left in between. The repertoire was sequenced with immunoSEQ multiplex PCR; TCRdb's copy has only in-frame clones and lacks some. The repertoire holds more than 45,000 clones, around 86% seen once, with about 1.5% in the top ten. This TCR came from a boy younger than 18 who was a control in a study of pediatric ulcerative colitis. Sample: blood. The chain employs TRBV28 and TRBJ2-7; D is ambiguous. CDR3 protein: CASSSYGLPQYF. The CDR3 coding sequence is TGTGCCAGCAGTTCCTACGGCCTCCCCCAGTACTTC.